This entry is about one T cell receptor (beta chain). Its antigen is unknown. No clone much larger than this one lies a single base away; base qualities are absent. High-throughput TCR beta sequencing profiled peripheral blood CD8+ and CD4+ T cells from healthy donors, Susac syndrome patients and multiple sclerosis patients. The multiple sclerosis controls were treatment-naive patients who had stable or active relapsing-remitting disease and met the revised McDonald criteria. Bulk CD8+ and CD4+ T cells were purified magnetically by negative isolation, whereas CD8+ TEMRA cells were enriched by FACS. Blood was drawn into EDTA tubes, processed within 24 hours, and PBMCs were isolated by density gradient centrifugation. PBMCs intended for TCR sequencing were frozen in liquid nitrogen and were later thawed in a 37 degrees C water bath. The sorted or isolated CD4+, CD8+ and CD8+ TEMRA cells reached a purity of at least 90%.

Looking up the germline V gene yields CDR1 SNHLY and CDR2 FYNNEI. The CDR3 numbers 13 residues from cysteine through phenylalanine. Just CDR3 DNA is preserved here, 39 bases in frame from base 1. V and J are truncated by 6 bases and 3 bases respectively, leaving an intervening sequence of 12 bases. The data are from a study of CD8 T cells in Susac syndrome (dated by TCRdb to about 2019). About the study as a whole: Whether CD8+ T cell activation and differentiation in Susac syndrome was antigen driven was tested using repertoire sequencing. Clonality of the CD8+ T cell repertoire was compared between more than 9 healthy donors, approximately 14 Susac syndrome patients and around 16 multiple sclerosis patients. On the study overall, not on this receptor specifically: The study acknowledged that relatively few individuals were included in the TCR sequencing and HLA analysis.

RNA was extracted with the RNeasy kit and 0.5 to 1 ug was reverse transcribed using random hexamers. The immunoSEQ multiplex PCR assay, covering 54 Vbeta and 13 Jbeta segments, was used to amplify TCR beta CDR3 regions. PCR amplification bias was corrected by using a synthetic template baseline for primer optimization and computational correction. Per the original workflow: Reads were annotated to V, D and J genes according to IMGT and were analyzed with immunoSEQ Analyzer, with only productive sequences retained. Clonality was calculated as one minus the Shannon entropy normalized by log2 of the number of productive unique sequences. For each patient and control, public and private clones were evaluated among the 100 most prevalent clones. Clones were defined as Susac-specific when absent from the healthy and MS cohorts, from 1,000 to 1,100 published viral clones and from other ImmuneACCESS disease sequences. The raw public data were reprocessed by TCRdb itself: fastp quality trimming at Q25, MiXCR clonotype calling, in-frame beta chains only. CDR3 protein sequences are deduplicated, and each keeps its most common genes and DNA. Clone size and V and J calls follow TCRdb, not the original study. The sample records around 190,000 distinct CDR3 sequences, approximately 96% of which are singletons. Around 0.15% of the sample comes from the top ten.

Sequencing input: CD8+ T cells from PBMCs. This receptor chain uses TRBV2 and TRBJ2-7; TRBD2 is a possible D gene, resting on 6 matching bases. This TCR was recovered from a human donor with multiple sclerosis. The DNA reads TGTGCCAGCAGGGGGACGGGGGACTACGAGCAGTACTTC. This yields the protein CASRGTGDYEQYF.